These T cell receptor beta chains were read from a single sample in a study of OX40 agonist ivuxolimab in advanced cancers. Produced via immunoSEQ multiplex PCR; TCRdb's table is partial and in-frame only. This sample carries 20,000 to 25,000 clones, 80% to 90% of them seen once, and the ten largest clones take roughly a sixth. The sequences come from CD4+ or CD8+ T cells sorted from blood, collected in a trial of the OX40 agonist ivuxolimab. The source is an adult with an advanced solid tumor such as melanoma, head and neck, liver or kidney cancer. Both conserved end residues are part of each CDR3. Each record gives: V gene, clone size, D gene, J gene, CDR3 DNA, CDR3 protein. D genes are given only for firm matches. A row's size may be missing; if present it is once, few, many or a size class.

v_gene: TRBV7-9
abundance: few
d_gene: NA
j_gene: TRBJ2-2
CDR3nt: TGTGCCAGCAGCCCCTTACAAGGGGCCACCGGGGAGCTGTTTTTT
CDR3aa: CASSPLQGATGELFF

v_gene: TRBV11-3
abundance: NA
d_gene: NA
j_gene: TRBJ2-2
CDR3nt: TGTGCCAGCAGCCCCGGGACTCCCGGCGGGGAGCTGTTTTTT
CDR3aa: CASSPGTPGGELFF

v_gene: TRBV9
abundance: NA
d_gene: TRBD1
j_gene: TRBJ1-1
CDR3nt: TGTGCCAGCAGCGTAGGGACAGGGTTTGAAGCTTTCTTT
CDR3aa: CASSVGTGFEAFF

v_gene: TRBV6-1
abundance: NA
d_gene: TRBD2
j_gene: TRBJ2-7
CDR3nt: TGTGCCAGCAGTGGTCTAGCGGGAGACGAGCAGTACTTC
CDR3aa: CASSGLAGDEQYF

v_gene: TRBV6-1
abundance: few
d_gene: TRBD1
j_gene: TRBJ2-5
CDR3nt: TGTGCCAGCAGCCGGGACAGGGGGAAGGAGACCCAGTACTTC
CDR3aa: CASSRDRGKETQYF

v_gene: TRBV9
abundance: NA
d_gene: NA
j_gene: TRBJ1-2
CDR3nt: TGTGCCAGCAGCGGACCCTCGGCAGGGCCAAACTATGGCTACACCTTC
CDR3aa: CASSGPSAGPNYGYTF

v_gene: TRBV5-1
abundance: NA
d_gene: TRBD1
j_gene: TRBJ2-3
CDR3nt: TGCGCCAGCAGCTTGGCGGCAGGGGGCCCAGATACGCAGTATTTT
CDR3aa: CASSLAAGGPDTQYF

v_gene: TRBV7-2
abundance: NA
d_gene: TRBD2
j_gene: TRBJ2-1
CDR3nt: TGTGCCAGCAGCTCTGACAGCGGGAGGGCCTACAATGAGCAGTTCTTC
CDR3aa: CASSSDSGRAYNEQFF

v_gene: TRBV11-3
abundance: NA
d_gene: NA
j_gene: TRBJ2-3
CDR3nt: TGTGCCAGCAGCTTAGATCCCAGGGATACGCAGTATTTT
CDR3aa: CASSLDPRDTQYF

v_gene: TRBV6-4
abundance: few
d_gene: TRBD2
j_gene: TRBJ2-1
CDR3nt: TGTGCCAGCGGACTAGCGGGGCCCAATGAGCAGTTCTTC
CDR3aa: CASGLAGPNEQFF

v_gene: TRBV11-2
abundance: NA
d_gene: NA
j_gene: TRBJ2-5
CDR3nt: TGTGCCAGCAGCTTAGCACGAGAGACCCAGTACTTC
CDR3aa: CASSLARETQYF

v_gene: TRBV4-1
abundance: NA
d_gene: NA
j_gene: TRBJ1-1
CDR3nt: TGCGCCAGCAGCCAAGATCCAGGGTTGAACACTGAAGCTTTCTTT
CDR3aa: CASSQDPGLNTEAFF

v_gene: TRBV21-1
abundance: NA
d_gene: NA
j_gene: TRBJ1-3
CDR3nt: TGTGCCAGCAGCCCCTGGACGGAGGCTGGAAACACCATATATTTT
CDR3aa: CASSPWTEAGNTIYF

v_gene: TRBV27
abundance: NA
d_gene: TRBD1
j_gene: TRBJ1-2
CDR3nt: TGTGCCAGCAGTACTATCTTCGGACAGGGGGCTGGTTACACCTTC
CDR3aa: CASSTIFGQGAGYTF

v_gene: TRBV7-2
abundance: NA
d_gene: NA
j_gene: TRBJ2-2
CDR3nt: TGTGCCAGCAGCTACGACGCGAACACCGGGGAGCTGTTTTTT
CDR3aa: CASSYDANTGELFF

v_gene: TRBV5-1
abundance: NA
d_gene: TRBD1
j_gene: TRBJ1-1
CDR3nt: TGCGCCAGCAGCTCATACAACAGGGGGCGCGGAGCTTTCTTT
CDR3aa: CASSSYNRGRGAFF

v_gene: TRBV6-5
abundance: NA
d_gene: NA
j_gene: TRBJ2-3
CDR3nt: TGTGCCAGCAGTTCACCGAAAGGACCCACAGATACGCAGTATTTT
CDR3aa: CASSSPKGPTDTQYF

v_gene: TRBV21-1
abundance: NA
d_gene: NA
j_gene: TRBJ2-7
CDR3nt: TGTGCCAGCAGCCGTAGCGACTACTCCTACGAGCAGTACTTC
CDR3aa: CASSRSDYSYEQYF

v_gene: TRBV10-3
abundance: few
d_gene: NA
j_gene: TRBJ2-1
CDR3nt: TGTGCCACCGCACAGAGCTCCTACAATGAGCAGTTCTTC
CDR3aa: CATAQSSYNEQFF

v_gene: TRBV7-3
abundance: NA
d_gene: NA
j_gene: TRBJ2-5
CDR3nt: TGTGCCAGCAGCCGGGGGACCCAAGAGACCCAGTACTTC
CDR3aa: CASSRGTQETQYF

v_gene: TRBV12-5
abundance: NA
d_gene: NA
j_gene: TRBJ2-3
CDR3nt: TGTGCTAGTGGTTCAGGACTATCCCGCACAGATACGCAGTATTTT
CDR3aa: CASGSGLSRTDTQYF

v_gene: TRBV10-2
abundance: NA
d_gene: NA
j_gene: TRBJ1-4
CDR3nt: TGCGCCAGCAGGGCACGCAGGGCAACTAATGAAAAACTGTTTTTT
CDR3aa: CASRARRATNEKLFF

v_gene: TRBV9
abundance: NA
d_gene: TRBD2
j_gene: TRBJ2-2
CDR3nt: TGTGCCAGCAGCTCCCCGTTTGCTAGCGGGGGGGTCGGGGTCACCGGGGAGCTGTTTTTT
CDR3aa: CASSSPFASGGVGVTGELFF

v_gene: TRBV6-6
abundance: NA
d_gene: TRBD2
j_gene: TRBJ2-2
CDR3nt: TGTGCCAGCCTTCGGGGGGGGTCCGGGGAGCTGTTTTTT
CDR3aa: CASLRGGSGELFF

v_gene: TRBV7-2
abundance: NA
d_gene: TRBD1
j_gene: TRBJ1-6
CDR3nt: TGTGCCAGCAGCGGCATAGGCGGGACAGGGTCTTCACCCCTCCACTTT
CDR3aa: CASSGIGGTGSSPLHF

v_gene: TRBV19
abundance: NA
d_gene: NA
j_gene: TRBJ2-7
CDR3nt: TGTGCCAGTAGTCGAGTCGGGAGGGGGCTCTACGAGCAGTACTTC
CDR3aa: CASSRVGRGLYEQYF

v_gene: TRBV2
abundance: few
d_gene: NA
j_gene: TRBJ1-6
CDR3nt: TGTGCCAGCCGAAGGTCAAGACGTGGGGGTGAGACCTATAATTCACCCCTCCACTTT
CDR3aa: CASRRSRRGGETYNSPLHF

v_gene: TRBV5-4
abundance: NA
d_gene: NA
j_gene: TRBJ2-7
CDR3nt: TGTGCCAGCAGCCTTCGGACAGCCACCTACGAGCAGTACTTC
CDR3aa: CASSLRTATYEQYF

v_gene: TRBV7-9
abundance: NA
d_gene: NA
j_gene: TRBJ1-5
CDR3nt: TGTGCCAGCAGCTTAGCGGGGGATGGGCATCAGCCCCAGCATTTT
CDR3aa: CASSLAGDGHQPQHF

v_gene: TRBV19
abundance: NA
d_gene: TRBD2
j_gene: TRBJ2-5
CDR3nt: TGTGCCAGTAGTGGGACTAGCGGGAGGGCCGAAGGGACCCAGTACTTC
CDR3aa: CASSGTSGRAEGTQYF

v_gene: TRBV25-1
abundance: NA
d_gene: TRBD2
j_gene: TRBJ2-1
CDR3nt: TGTGCCAGCAGTGATCGATATAGCGGGAGGGGCCAGCAGTTCTTC
CDR3aa: CASSDRYSGRGQQFF

v_gene: TRBV7-9
abundance: NA
d_gene: TRBD1
j_gene: TRBJ1-5
CDR3nt: TGTGCCAGCAGCTTAGGGGGGACAGGGGTCGGCAATCAGCCCCAGCATTTT
CDR3aa: CASSLGGTGVGNQPQHF

v_gene: TRBV4-3
abundance: NA
d_gene: TRBD1
j_gene: TRBJ1-2
CDR3nt: TGCGCCAGCAGCCAACGGACAGGAGGCTATAACTATGGCTACACCTTC
CDR3aa: CASSQRTGGYNYGYTF

v_gene: TRBV6-6
abundance: NA
d_gene: NA
j_gene: TRBJ1-3
CDR3nt: TGTGCCAGCAGTTACTCTGGGACAGGAAACACCATATATTTT
CDR3aa: CASSYSGTGNTIYF

v_gene: TRBV5-1
abundance: NA
d_gene: NA
j_gene: TRBJ1-2
CDR3nt: TGCGCCAGCAGCTTGGCCCTATCCCAACCCCGGGGGAACTATGGCTACACCTTC
CDR3aa: CASSLALSQPRGNYGYTF